This section outlines one T cell receptor (beta chain) sequence together with its context. Its antigen is not identified. V lost 3 bases and J lost 2, with 9 bases in between. This CDR3 comprises 14 residues. Germline V gene sequence: CDR1 SGHAT, CDR2 FQNNGV. The sample belongs to a study of STAT5B mutations in CD4+ large granular lymphocyte leukemia. Notes on the study in general: Without putative leukemic clones, patient CD4-sorted repertoires remained more clonal than healthy CD4+ repertoires.

Using immunoSEQ multiplex PCR, the repertoire was profiled, and TCRdb retains in-frame clones only, with some absent. The sample comprises some 35,000 clones, roughly 71% of which are singletons, and about 2.5% rests with the top ten. Sequencing used CD4+ T cells from blood buffy coats. The sequence was obtained from a human donor in good health. The chain joins TRBV11-2 to TRBJ2-3; D gene unclear. The CDR3 reads CASSFLLNTDTQYF. The DNA for the CDR3 is TGTGCCAGCAGCTTTCTCCTAAACACAGATACGCAGTATTTT.